The 20 T cell receptor beta chains below were found in one sample sequenced in a study of somatic mutations in cytotoxic T cells in rheumatoid arthritis. Method: immunoSEQ multiplex PCR; TCRdb's copy keeps in-frame clones and lacks some. The sample holds roughly 15,000 clones, approximately 80% seen once. Sequenced material: CD8+ T cells sorted from blood. The receptors were sampled from an adult with rheumatoid arthritis.

The V gene is TRBV5-4, the J gene TRBJ2-1; 13 bases are a match to TRBD2. CDR3 length: 15 amino acids. V gave up 4 bases and J gave up 9 bases; unmatched junction bases: 7. The germline CDR1 and CDR2 sequences are SGHNT and YYREEE (reference sequence). The CDR3 reads CASSGGTSGVSEQFF. The DNA for the CDR3 is TGTGCCAGCAGCGGCGGGACTAGCGGGGTGAGTGAGCAGTTCTTC.

The rearrangement joins TRBV18 to TRBJ2-7; TRBD2 matches 8 bases. This CDR3 comprises 13 residues. With V trimmed by 1 base and J by 7 bases, 3 bases remained unmatched. CDR1 is KGHSH, CDR2 LQKENI, per germline. CDR3 DNA: TGTGCCAGCTCACCACATCCTAGCGGGGAGCAGTACTTC. Its translation is CASSPHPSGEQYF.

V and J are TRBV5-1 and TRBJ2-5; possible D gene TRBD2, 6 bases. CDR3 size: 15 residues. Trimming pared 0 bases from V and 0 bases from J, leaving 9 bases between. Germline CDR1 reads SGHRS; CDR2 reads YFSETQ. CDR3: CASSLAREYQETQYF. The CDR3 coding sequence is TGCGCCAGCAGCTTGGCACGGGAGTACCAAGAGACCCAGTACTTC.

The genes are TRBV19 and TRBJ1-5, with 7 bases identical to TRBD1. Germline CDR1 is LNHDA and CDR2 is SQIVND (reference sequence). Trimming removed 6 bases from V and 4 bases from J; junction bases left unmatched: 9. This CDR3 is 15 amino acids long. The CDR3 loop is CASRPTGVGNQPQHF. DNA for the CDR3: TGTGCCAGTAGACCTACAGGGGTAGGGAATCAGCCCCAGCATTTT.

The V gene is TRBV4-1, the J gene TRBJ2-5, with TRBD1 matching 7 bases. The last part of the DNA fits TRBJ2-7 better; the J call may be wrong. The CDR3 spans 15 residues. In germline, CDR1 is MGHRA, CDR2 YSYEKL. The CDR3 sequence: CASSQGDSSSYEQYF. The CDR3 DNA is TGCGCCAGCAGCCAAGGGGACAGCAGCTCCTACGAGCAGTACTTC.

This chain links TRBV5-4 with TRBJ1-2; D is unclear. Trimming pared 3 bases from V and 2 bases from J, leaving 2 bases between. This CDR3 has 11 residues. Germline CDR1 is SGHNT and CDR2 is YYREEE (reference sequence). The CDR3 coding sequence is TGTGCCAGCAGCTCGAACTATGGCTACACCTTC. Residues: CASSSNYGYTF.

This clone was counted only a few times. The chain is built from TRBV4-2 and TRBJ2-3, with no clear D. Per germline, CDR1 LGHNA and CDR2 YNFKEQ. The CDR3 extends over 13 amino acids. The germline V and J ends were trimmed by 0 bases and 2 bases, with 3 bases remaining between them. CDR3 in DNA: TGTGCCAGCAGCCAAGAATCCACAGATACGCAGTATTTT. Residues: CASSQESTDTQYF.

This clone was seen just once. The chain is built from TRBV5-1 and TRBJ2-2; D unresolved. The CDR3 has 12 residues. V was cut by 1 base and J by 8 bases, with 6 bases left in between. CDR1 SGHRS and CDR2 YFSETQ come from the germline V gene. In DNA form, the CDR3 reads TGCGCCAGCAGCTTGAATCTTGGGGAGCTGTTTTTT. It translates to CASSLNLGELFF. Supplemented by reference TRBV5-1 and TRBJ2-2, the full variable domain reads KAGVTQTPRYLIKTRGQQVTLSCSPISGHRSVSWYQQTPGQGLQFLFEYFSETQRNKGNFPGRFSGRQFSNSRSEMNVSTLELGDSALYLCASSLNLGELFFGEGSRLTVL.

The V gene is TRBV5-1, the J gene TRBJ2-1; 10 bases are a match to TRBD2. Germline CDR1 SGHRS, CDR2 YFSETQ. The CDR3 spans 15 residues. The V gene end was trimmed by 4 bases and the J gene end by 9 bases; junction bases not matched to a gene: 10. The CDR3 DNA sequence: TGCGCCAGCAGCCTTCTAGCGGGAGAGGGGGTTGAGCAGTTCTTC. This sequence encodes CASSLLAGEGVEQFF.

The chain is built from TRBV19 and TRBJ2-2, with 7 bases identical to TRBD2. V lost 3 bases, J lost 3 bases, and 4 bases stayed unmatched. The CDR3 loop spans 15 amino acids. In germline, CDR1 is LNHDA, CDR2 SQIVND (reference sequence). The CDR3 DNA sequence: TGTGCCAGTAGTATCGGGGGGTCCGACACCGGGGAGCTGTTTTTT. Residues: CASSIGGSDTGELFF.

In its sample, this clone was seen a few times. The rearrangement uses TRBV6-5 and TRBJ1-4, with 9 bases lining up with TRBD1. Germline values: CDR1 MNHEY, CDR2 SVGAGI. This CDR3 region has 16 residues. Trimming removed 0 bases from V and 7 bases from J; junction bases left unmatched: 6. CDR3 sequence (DNA): TGTGCCAGCAGTTACTCGCCGGGACAGGGAAGTGAAAAACTGTTTTTT. It codes for CASSYSPGQGSEKLFF.

The V and J genes are TRBV19 and TRBJ1-1; no firm D call. Germline CDR1 and CDR2: LNHDA and SQIVND (reference sequence). This CDR3 has 13 amino acids. V lost 1 base to trimming and J lost 7 bases, with 10 bases between them. The CDR3 DNA reads TGTGCCAGTAGTATAGGGGGAGGGCGTGAAGCTTTCTTT. It translates to CASSIGGGREAFF.

The genes are TRBV2 and TRBJ1-2; 7 nucleotides align to TRBD1. V shed 5 bases, J shed 4 bases, and the junction held 10 bases outside the gene matches. Germline V gives CDR1 SNHLY, CDR2 FYNNEI. The CDR3 has 15 residues. CDR3 coding DNA: TGTGCCAGCAGTAAGACGACAGGGATATTCTATGGCTACACCTTC. This sequence encodes CASSKTTGIFYGYTF.

CDR3 amino acids: CASSFSAEPPYEQYF. The CDR3 DNA reads TGTGCCAGCAGTTTTAGTGCAGAACCTCCCTACGAGCAGTACTTC. The rearrangement links TRBV27 to TRBJ2-7; D uncertain. With 3 bases removed from V and 2 bases from J, the gap between germline ends came to 14 bases. The CDR3 runs to 15 residues. Germline CDR1 reads MNHEY; CDR2 reads SMNVEV (reference sequence).

This clone was detected a few times. The chain links TRBV11-3 to TRBJ2-7, with TRBD2 identical over 12 bases. Germline V lookup: CDR1 SGHNT, CDR2 YENEEA. There are 17 residues in the CDR3. V lost 6 bases, J lost 2 bases, and 11 bases stayed unmatched. The CDR3 region has the DNA TGTGCCAGCAGACCAAGGACTAGCGGGGCGATTGCCTACGAGCAGTACTTC. Translated: CASRPRTSGAIAYEQYF.

The gene calls are TRBV6-5 and TRBJ1-1; weak D call: TRBD1 (5 bases). Trimming pared 0 bases from V and 3 bases from J, leaving 11 bases between. The CDR3 sequence is 15 residues long. Germline V gene sequence: CDR1 MNHEY, CDR2 SVGAGI. CDR3 in amino acids: CASSYSIPRDTEAFF. The DNA for the CDR3 is TGTGCCAGCAGTTACTCAATTCCCAGGGACACTGAAGCTTTCTTT.

This clone was found once. The chain is built from TRBV19 and TRBJ1-5; no clear D gene. The V end lost 0 bases, the J end lost 0 bases, and 6 bases lay between the germline ends. The germline CDR1 and CDR2 sequences are LNHDA and SQIVND (reference sequence). The length of the CDR3 is 15 residues. The CDR3 sequence: CASSIEGYSNQPQHF. As DNA, the CDR3 is TGTGCCAGTAGTATAGAGGGGTATAGCAATCAGCCCCAGCATTTT.

The V and J genes are TRBV2 and TRBJ2-7; D remains unclear. The length of the CDR3 is 11 residues. Germline V CDR1 and CDR2: SNHLY, FYNNEI. V lost 4 bases to trimming and J lost 3 bases, with 4 bases between them. In nucleotides, the CDR3 is TGTGCCAGCAGTGTGGGCTACGAGCAGTACTTC. Translated: CASSVGYEQYF.

The chain links TRBV11-2 to TRBJ2-1; 7 positions agree with TRBD1. This CDR3 spans 13 amino acids. Germline V gene sequence: CDR1 SGHAT, CDR2 FQNNGV. V shed 3 bases and J 8 bases; nucleotides not matched to a gene: 4. This CDR3 is CASSFGTDHEQFF. CDR3 coding DNA: TGTGCCAGCAGCTTTGGGACAGACCATGAGCAGTTCTTC.

The chain combines TRBV5-8 with TRBJ1-2; D is uncertain. The CDR3 loop spans 13 amino acids. Trimming removed 0 bases at V and 4 bases at J, with 7 bases between. Looked up from germline, CDR1 is SGHTS and CDR2 is YDEGEE. In DNA, the CDR3 is TGTGCCAGCAGCTTGGAGGCAGTCTATGGCTACACCTTC. As protein: CASSLEAVYGYTF. Supplemented by reference TRBV5-8 and TRBJ1-2, the full variable domain reads EAGVTQSPTHLIKTRGQQATLRCSPISGHTSVYWYQQALGLGLQFLLWYDEGEERNRGNFPPRFSGRQFPNYSSELNVNALELEDSALYLCASSLEAVYGYTFGSGTRLTVV.